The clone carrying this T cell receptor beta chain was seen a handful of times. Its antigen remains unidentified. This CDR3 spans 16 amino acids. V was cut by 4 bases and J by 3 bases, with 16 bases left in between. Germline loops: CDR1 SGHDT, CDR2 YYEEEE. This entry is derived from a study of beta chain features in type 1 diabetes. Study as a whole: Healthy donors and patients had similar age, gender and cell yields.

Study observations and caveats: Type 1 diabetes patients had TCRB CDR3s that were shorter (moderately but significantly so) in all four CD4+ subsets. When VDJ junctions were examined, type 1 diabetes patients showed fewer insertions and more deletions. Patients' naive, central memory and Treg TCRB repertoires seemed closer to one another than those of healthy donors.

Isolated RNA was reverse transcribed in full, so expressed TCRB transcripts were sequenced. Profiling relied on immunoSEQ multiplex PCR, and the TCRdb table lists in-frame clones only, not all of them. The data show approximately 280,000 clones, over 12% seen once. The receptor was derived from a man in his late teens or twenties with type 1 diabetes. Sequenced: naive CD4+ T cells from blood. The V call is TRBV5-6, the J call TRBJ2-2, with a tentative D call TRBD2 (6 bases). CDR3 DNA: TGTGCCAGCAGCATACCGCGGGGTGGTCACACCGGGGAGCTGTTTTTT. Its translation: CASSIPRGGHTGELFF.